These 21 T cell receptor beta chains were sequenced from one sample in a study of CD8 T cells in ankylosing spondylitis. What these receptors recognize is not known. TCRdb re-called the 5' RACE reads with MiXCR, one entry per CDR3 protein. Of 500,000 to 650,000 distinct CDR3 sequences listed, approximately 5% were seen once; the top ten hold approximately 4%. The study, taken as a whole, reports: Ankylosing spondylitis blood seemed to carry a telltale TCR beta motif made of roughly 8 highly homologous variants.

The sample was blood, either unsorted or a sorted T cell fraction (not recorded which). These receptors originate from a male donor with ankylosing spondylitis.

This clonotype appeared many times. This chain joins TRBV7-9 and TRBJ1-2; TRBD1 agrees at 8 bases. Germline lookup yields CDR1 SEHNR and CDR2 FQNEAQ (reference sequence). J gave up 2 bases and V 5 bases, and 4 bases lay outside the gene matches. This CDR3 has 14 amino acids. The CDR3 nucleotides read TGTGCCAGCAGCCCCCGGACAGGGAACTATGGCTACACCTTC. Its translation: CASSPRTGNYGYTF.

This chain joins TRBV10-3 and TRBJ2-1, with D possibly matching TRBD2 (5 bases). The germline V gene encodes CDR1 ENHRY and CDR2 SYGVKD. Trimming pared 6 bases from V and 2 bases from J, leaving 14 bases between. The CDR3 contains 15 residues. CDR3 amino acids: CAIRGERRTYNEQFF. Written as DNA, the CDR3 is TGTGCCATCAGGGGTGAGCGGAGGACCTACAATGAGCAGTTCTTC.

This clonotype showed up many times. V usage is TRBV7-9 and J usage is TRBJ2-7, with 8 bases that match TRBD2. V shed 6 bases, J shed 4 bases, and the junction held 8 bases outside the gene matches. The germline V gene encodes CDR1 SEHNR and CDR2 FQNEAQ (reference sequence). There are 14 residues in the CDR3. The CDR3: CASRSGAGAYEQYF. DNA for the CDR3: TGTGCCAGCAGGTCTGGAGCGGGGGCGTACGAGCAGTACTTC.

The chain links TRBV28 to TRBJ1-3, with D unresolved. The length of the CDR3 is 12 residues. Germline CDR1 reads MDHEN; CDR2 reads SYDVKM. V was clipped by 6 bases and J by 5 bases, with 8 bases between them. CDR3 DNA: TGTGCCAGCAGGGTGGGCCGAAACACCATATATTTT. It encodes CASRVGRNTIYF.

This clonotype has a count of ten or more. The rearrangement links TRBV7-9 to TRBJ2-5, with D maybe TRBD1 (6 bases). The V gene's germline CDR1 is SEHNR and CDR2 FQNEAQ (reference sequence). The CDR3 extends over 12 amino acids. V shed 5 bases and J shed 6 bases, with 10 bases lying between them. This CDR3 reads CASSPQGKTQYF. DNA for the CDR3: TGTGCCAGCAGCCCACAGGGAAAGACCCAGTACTTC.

This clonotype turned up a few times. V and J are TRBV10-3 and TRBJ2-3; 7 nucleotides agree with TRBD2. Trimming at V came to 9 bases and at J to 4 bases, leaving 4 bases not matched to a gene. CDR1 is ENHRY and CDR2 is SYGVKD in the germline V gene. The CDR3 is 12 amino acids. The CDR3 sequence: CAMSTSPDTQYF. CDR3 coding DNA: TGTGCCATGTCGACTAGCCCAGATACGCAGTATTTT.

There are many counts of this clonotype. The chain uses TRBV27 and TRBJ2-7; D is possibly TRBD2 (6 bases). The CDR3 runs to 18 residues. Trimming left V 4 bases short and J 2 bases short, with 24 bases between. Germline loops: CDR1 MNHEY, CDR2 SMNVEV (reference sequence). The CDR3 coding sequence is TGTGCCAGCAGTTCCCAAACCCGGGGACTGACCAAAGCCTACGAGCAGTACTTC. Residues: CASSSQTRGLTKAYEQYF.

The chain recombines TRBV7-6 with TRBJ2-3; perhaps TRBD2 as D (6 bases). V lost 1 base and J 1 base, leaving 12 bases between the germline ends. Germline-derived CDR1 and CDR2 are SGHVS and FNYEAQ. This CDR3 region has 16 residues. This CDR3 is CASSLGRGLGTDTQYF. In nucleotides, the CDR3 is TGTGCCAGCAGCTTAGGACGGGGGTTGGGCACAGATACGCAGTATTTT.

This clonotype was counted ten times or more. CDR3 DNA sequence: TGCAGTGCCGGGACTAGCGGTCCCACAGATACGCAGTATTTT. Amino acid sequence: CSAGTSGPTDTQYF. The chain recombines TRBV20-1 with TRBJ2-3; 11 positions match TRBD2. With V trimmed by 6 bases and J by 2 bases, 4 bases remained unmatched. The CDR3 is made up of 14 amino acids. Per germline, CDR1 DFQATT and CDR2 SNEGSKA (reference sequence).

This CDR3 is CASSRSGGPLDEQYF. The CDR3 DNA follows: TGTGCCAGCAGCCGCAGCGGGGGGCCCTTGGACGAGCAGTACTTC. This chain uses TRBV11-1 with TRBJ2-7, with 9 bases lining up with TRBD2. V shed 5 bases, J shed 5 bases, and the junction held 10 bases outside the gene matches. The CDR3 spans 15 residues. The germline CDR1 and CDR2 sequences are SGHAT and FQDESV (reference sequence).

This clonotype was counted a few times. This chain links TRBV5-1 with TRBJ2-4; D gene ambiguous. The CDR3 runs to 14 residues. The ends were cut back, 7 bases at V and 9 bases at J, with 20 bases in the middle. The V gene's germline CDR1 is SGHRS and CDR2 YFSETQ. CDR3 sequence reads: CASRLAGYDTIQYF. The DNA for the CDR3 is TGCGCCAGCCGTCTCGCCGGGTATGATACCATTCAGTACTTC.

This clonotype has a single count. This clone may be a read error of a much larger clone one base away. The chain uses TRBV7-3 and TRBJ2-2, with D hard to call. Germline assignment: CDR1 SGHTA and CDR2 FQGTGA. With 5 bases removed from V and 1 base from J, the gap between germline ends came to 5 bases. The CDR3 is made up of 13 amino acids. The CDR3 is CASSAKNTGELFF. The DNA for the CDR3 is TGTGCCAGCAGCGCAAAGAACACCGGGGAGCTGTTTTTT.

This clonotype was seen at least ten times. V is TRBV9 and J is TRBJ2-7; tentative D call: TRBD2 (6 bases). Germline values: CDR1 SGDLS, CDR2 YYNGEE. V was cut by 2 bases and J by 2 bases, with 14 bases left in between. This CDR3 contains 15 residues. The CDR3 region is CASSVRDSLTYEQYF. The CDR3 DNA sequence: TGTGCCAGCAGCGTTAGGGACTCGTTAACCTACGAGCAGTACTTC.

This clonotype was picked up many times. The genes are TRBV7-2 and TRBJ2-7; D ambiguous. Germline loops: CDR1 SGHTA, CDR2 FQGNSA. This CDR3 spans 13 amino acids. The V end lost 3 bases, the J end lost 5 bases, and 11 bases lay between the germline ends. This CDR3 is CASSLFPRDEQYF. The CDR3 DNA sequence: TGTGCCAGCAGCTTGTTCCCCCGCGACGAGCAGTACTTC.

The J gene is TRBJ1-2, the V gene TRBV18; D unresolved. The CDR3 length is 13 residues. Germline V gives CDR1 KGHSH, CDR2 LQKENI. The V and J ends lost 3 bases and 2 bases respectively, with 7 bases between them. The CDR3 nucleotides read TGTGCCAGCTCACCGGCAAGAAACTATGGCTACACCTTC. Translated: CASSPARNYGYTF. Based on the CDR3 plus reference TRBV18 and TRBJ1-2, the full variable domain is NAGVMQNPRHLVRRRGQEARLRCSPMKGHSHVYWYRQLPEEGLKFMVYLQKENIIDESGMPKERFSAEFPKEGPSILRIQQVVRGDSAAYFCASSPARNYGYTFGSGTRLTVV.

The table lists this clonotype with many counts. The chain recombines TRBV20-1 with TRBJ1-6; D may be TRBD1 (5 bases). The CDR3 covers 15 residues. Germline CDR1 is DFQATT and CDR2 is SNEGSKA (reference sequence). V was trimmed by 6 bases and J by 2 bases, leaving 14 bases between them. The CDR3 loop reads CSAPTPGAYNSPLHF. Here the CDR3 DNA reads TGCAGTGCCCCCACACCGGGGGCCTATAATTCACCCCTCCACTTT.

This clonotype has at least ten counts. The rearrangement links TRBV5-6 to TRBJ2-1, with D perhaps matching TRBD1 or TRBD2 (5 bases each). The CDR3 has 14 amino acids. V gave up 3 bases and J gave up 6 bases, with 13 bases separating them. From germline, CDR1 is SGHDT and CDR2 YYEEEE. CDR3 DNA sequence: TGTGCCAGCAGCTCCGGGACCCCCTCCAATGAGCAGTTCTTC. The encoded protein is CASSSGTPSNEQFF.

This clonotype has at least ten counts. CDR3 region: CASSQALGGFSSYEQYF. Here the CDR3 DNA reads TGCGCCAGCAGCCAAGCGCTTGGGGGCTTCAGCTCCTACGAGCAGTACTTC. The rearrangement joins TRBV4-1 to TRBJ2-7; D possibly corresponds to TRBD1 (6 bases). This CDR3 has 17 residues. V lost 1 base and J lost 0, with 16 bases in between. Germline V CDR1 and CDR2: MGHRA, YSYEKL.

This clonotype has a count of ten or more. V and J are TRBV6-6 and TRBJ1-1; D not certain. The CDR3 is made up of 11 amino acids. Germline V gene sequence: CDR1 MNHNY, CDR2 SVGAGI (reference sequence). Trimming shortened V by 2 bases and J by 3 bases, and 1 base separated the two germline ends. CDR3: CASSYHTEAFF. As DNA, the CDR3 is TGTGCCAGCAGTTACCACACTGAAGCTTTCTTT.

This clonotype was found a few times. V is TRBV15 and J is TRBJ2-6; D is ambiguous. The germline V gene encodes CDR1 LNHNV and CDR2 YYDKDF (reference sequence). The germline V and J ends were trimmed by 3 bases and 2 bases, with 11 bases remaining between them. The CDR3 extends over 16 amino acids. DNA of the CDR3: TGTGCCACCAGCAGCCGCGTGTGGACTGGGGCCAACGTCCTGACTTTC. Its translation: CATSSRVWTGANVLTF. Based on the CDR3 plus reference TRBV15 and TRBJ2-6, the full variable domain is DAMVIQNPRYQVTQFGKPVTLSCSQTLNHNVMYWYQQKSSQAPKLLFHYYDKDFNNEADTPDNFQSRRPNTSFCFLDIRSPGLGDTAMYLCATSSRVWTGANVLTFGAGSRLTVL.

The rearrangement uses TRBV5-1 and TRBJ2-3; 9 positions match TRBD2. Trimming cost V 3 bases and J 6 bases; bases outside gene matches: 8. Germline CDR1 reads SGHRS; CDR2 reads YFSETQ. This CDR3 comprises 15 residues. CDR3 protein: CASSWGLAAGDTQYF. CDR3 DNA: TGCGCCAGCAGCTGGGGACTAGCCGCGGGGGATACGCAGTATTTT.